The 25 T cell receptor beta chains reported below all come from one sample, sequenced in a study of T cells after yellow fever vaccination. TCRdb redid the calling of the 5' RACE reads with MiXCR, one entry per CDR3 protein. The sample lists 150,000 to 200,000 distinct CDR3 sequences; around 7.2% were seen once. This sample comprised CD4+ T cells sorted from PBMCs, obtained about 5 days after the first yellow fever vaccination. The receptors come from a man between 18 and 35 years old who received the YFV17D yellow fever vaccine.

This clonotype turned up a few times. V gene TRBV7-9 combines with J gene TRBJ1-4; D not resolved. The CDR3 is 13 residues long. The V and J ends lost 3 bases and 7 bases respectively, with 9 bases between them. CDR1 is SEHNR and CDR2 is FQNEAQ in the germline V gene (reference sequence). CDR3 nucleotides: TGTGCCAGCAGCTTTTTTTTCGGTGAAAAACTGTTTTTT. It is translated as CASSFFFGEKLFF.

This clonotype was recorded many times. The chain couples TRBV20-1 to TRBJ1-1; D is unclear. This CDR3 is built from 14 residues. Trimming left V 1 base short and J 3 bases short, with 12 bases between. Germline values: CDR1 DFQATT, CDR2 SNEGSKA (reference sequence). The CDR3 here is CSARAMGSDTEAFF. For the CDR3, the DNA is TGCAGTGCTAGAGCCATGGGGTCGGACACTGAAGCTTTCTTT.

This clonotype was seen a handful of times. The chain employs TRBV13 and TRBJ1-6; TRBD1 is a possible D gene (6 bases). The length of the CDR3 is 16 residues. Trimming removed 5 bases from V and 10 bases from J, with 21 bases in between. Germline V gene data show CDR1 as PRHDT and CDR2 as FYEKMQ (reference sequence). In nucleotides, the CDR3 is TGTGCCAGCAGCATAACGGGGGCCCTCCGGAGATCACCCCTCCACTTT. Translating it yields CASSITGALRRSPLHF.

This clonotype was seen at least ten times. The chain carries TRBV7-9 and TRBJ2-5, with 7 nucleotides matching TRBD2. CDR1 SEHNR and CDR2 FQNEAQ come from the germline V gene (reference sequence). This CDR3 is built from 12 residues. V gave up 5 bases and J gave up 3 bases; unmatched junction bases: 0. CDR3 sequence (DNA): TGTGCCAGCAGCCGGGAGGAAGAGACCCAGTACTTC. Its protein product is CASSREEETQYF.

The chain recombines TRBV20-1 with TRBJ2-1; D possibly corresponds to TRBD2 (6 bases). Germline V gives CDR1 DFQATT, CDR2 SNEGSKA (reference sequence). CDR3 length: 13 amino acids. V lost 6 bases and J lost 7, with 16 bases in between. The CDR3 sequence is CSAGTGLSNEQFF. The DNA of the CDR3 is TGCAGTGCGGGGACGGGACTTTCAAATGAGCAGTTCTTC.

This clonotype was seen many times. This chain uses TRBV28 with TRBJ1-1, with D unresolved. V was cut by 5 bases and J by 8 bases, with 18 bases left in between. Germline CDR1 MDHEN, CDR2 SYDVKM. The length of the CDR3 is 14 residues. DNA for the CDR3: TGTGCCAGCAGTCTAGTCGGGTATAGATGGGAAGCTTTCTTT. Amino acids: CASSLVGYRWEAFF. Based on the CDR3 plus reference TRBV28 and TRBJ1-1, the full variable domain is DVKVTQSSRYLVKRTGEKVFLECVQDMDHENMFWYRQDPGLGLRLIYFSYDVKMKEKGDIPEGYSVSREKKERFSLILESASTNQTSMYLCASSLVGYRWEAFFGQGTRLTVV.

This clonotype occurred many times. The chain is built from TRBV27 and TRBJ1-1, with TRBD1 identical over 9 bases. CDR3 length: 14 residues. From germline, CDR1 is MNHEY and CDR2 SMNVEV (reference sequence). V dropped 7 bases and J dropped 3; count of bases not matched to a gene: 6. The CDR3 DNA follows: TGTGCCAGCACCCTACAGGGGGCGGACACTGAAGCTTTCTTT. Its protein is CASTLQGADTEAFF.

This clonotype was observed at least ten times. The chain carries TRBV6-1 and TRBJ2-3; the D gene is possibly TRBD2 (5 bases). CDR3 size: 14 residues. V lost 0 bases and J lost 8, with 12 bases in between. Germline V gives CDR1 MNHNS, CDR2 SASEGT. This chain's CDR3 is CASSEARSVGTQYF. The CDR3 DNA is TGTGCCAGCAGTGAAGCGCGTAGCGTCGGTACGCAGTATTTT.

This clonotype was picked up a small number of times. CDR3 sequence: CASSVDGNRQETQYF. The CDR3 DNA reads TGTGCCAGCAGCGTAGATGGAAACCGGCAAGAGACCCAGTACTTC. The chain carries TRBV9 and TRBJ2-5; D is uncertain. The CDR3 has 15 residues. In germline, CDR1 is SGDLS, CDR2 YYNGEE. V was trimmed by 0 bases and J by 2 bases, leaving 11 bases between them.

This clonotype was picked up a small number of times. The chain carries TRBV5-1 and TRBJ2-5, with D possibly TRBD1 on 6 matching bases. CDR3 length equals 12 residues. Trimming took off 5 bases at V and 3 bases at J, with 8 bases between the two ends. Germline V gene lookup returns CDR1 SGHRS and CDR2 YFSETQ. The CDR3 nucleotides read TGCGCCAGCAGTTGGGACAAAGAGACCCAGTACTTC. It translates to CASSWDKETQYF.

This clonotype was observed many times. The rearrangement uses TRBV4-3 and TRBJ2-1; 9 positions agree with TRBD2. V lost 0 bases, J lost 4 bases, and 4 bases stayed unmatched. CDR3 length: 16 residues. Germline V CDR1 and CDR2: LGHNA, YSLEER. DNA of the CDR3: TGCGCCAGCAGCCAAGATTCGCTAGCGGGATACAATGAGCAGTTCTTC. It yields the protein CASSQDSLAGYNEQFF.

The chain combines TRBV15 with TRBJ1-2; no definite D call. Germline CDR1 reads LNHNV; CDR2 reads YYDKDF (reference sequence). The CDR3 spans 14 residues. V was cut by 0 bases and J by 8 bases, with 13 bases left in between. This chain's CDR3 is CATSREKRARGYTF. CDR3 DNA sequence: TGTGCCACCAGCAGAGAAAAGCGGGCGAGGGGCTACACCTTC.

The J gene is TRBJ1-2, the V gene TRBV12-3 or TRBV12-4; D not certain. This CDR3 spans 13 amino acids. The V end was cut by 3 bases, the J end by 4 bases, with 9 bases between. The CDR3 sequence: CASSFQGFYGYTF. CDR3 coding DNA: TGTGCCAGCAGTTTTCAAGGGTTCTATGGCTACACCTTC.

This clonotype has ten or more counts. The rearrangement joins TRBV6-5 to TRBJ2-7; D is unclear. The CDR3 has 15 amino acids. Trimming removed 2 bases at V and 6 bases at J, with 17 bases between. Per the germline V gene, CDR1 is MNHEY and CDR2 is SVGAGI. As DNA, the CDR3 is TGTGCCAGCAGTTACGATGGTGTACTCTTGGGCGAGCAGTACTTC. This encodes CASSYDGVLLGEQYF.

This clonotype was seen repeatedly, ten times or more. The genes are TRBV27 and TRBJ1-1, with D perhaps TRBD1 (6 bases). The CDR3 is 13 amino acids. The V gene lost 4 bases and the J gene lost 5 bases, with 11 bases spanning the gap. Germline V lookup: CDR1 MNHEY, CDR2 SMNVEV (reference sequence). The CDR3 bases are TGTGCCAGCAGTTGGGGGGGCTGGACTGAAGCTTTCTTT. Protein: CASSWGGWTEAFF.

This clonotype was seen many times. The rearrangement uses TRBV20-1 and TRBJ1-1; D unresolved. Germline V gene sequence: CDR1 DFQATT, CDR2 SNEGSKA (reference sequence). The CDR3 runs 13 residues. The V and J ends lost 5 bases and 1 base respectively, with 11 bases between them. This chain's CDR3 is CSADPGPNTEAFF. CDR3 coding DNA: TGCAGTGCTGATCCTGGGCCGAACACTGAAGCTTTCTTT.

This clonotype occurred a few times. CDR3 protein: CASSPPPELMRWFDEKLFF. The CDR3 nucleotides are TGTGCCAGCAGCCCACCCCCGGAGCTTATGCGGTGGTTTGATGAAAAACTGTTTTTT. The V call is TRBV4-2, the J call TRBJ1-4; D is undetermined. Germline loops: CDR1 LGHNA, CDR2 YNFKEQ. This CDR3 spans 19 amino acids. V lost 4 bases, J lost 6 bases, and 27 bases lay in between.

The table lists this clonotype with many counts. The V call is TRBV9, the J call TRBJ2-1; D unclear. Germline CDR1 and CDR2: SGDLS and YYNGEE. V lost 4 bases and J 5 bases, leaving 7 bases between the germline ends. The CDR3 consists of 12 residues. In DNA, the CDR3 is TGTGCCAGCAGCCCGCATAACAATGAGCAGTTCTTC. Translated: CASSPHNNEQFF.

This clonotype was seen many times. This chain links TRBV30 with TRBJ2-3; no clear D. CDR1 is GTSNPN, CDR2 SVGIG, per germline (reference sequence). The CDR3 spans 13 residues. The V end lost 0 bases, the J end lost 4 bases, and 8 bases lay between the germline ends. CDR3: CAWSVRSADTQYF. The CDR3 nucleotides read TGTGCCTGGAGTGTACGGTCGGCAGATACGCAGTATTTT.

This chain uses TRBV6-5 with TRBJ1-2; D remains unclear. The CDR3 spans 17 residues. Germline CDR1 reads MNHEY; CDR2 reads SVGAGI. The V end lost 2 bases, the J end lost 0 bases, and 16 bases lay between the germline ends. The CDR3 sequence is CASSYGPTLLTNYGYTF. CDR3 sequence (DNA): TGTGCCAGCAGTTACGGCCCCACGCTGCTAACTAACTATGGCTACACCTTC.

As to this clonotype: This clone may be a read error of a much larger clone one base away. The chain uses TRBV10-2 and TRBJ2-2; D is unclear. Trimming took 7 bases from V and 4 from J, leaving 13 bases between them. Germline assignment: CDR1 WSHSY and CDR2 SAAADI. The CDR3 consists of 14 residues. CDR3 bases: TGCGCCAGCACCCTTGACACTGGCACCGGGGAGCTGTTTTTT. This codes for CASTLDTGTGELFF.

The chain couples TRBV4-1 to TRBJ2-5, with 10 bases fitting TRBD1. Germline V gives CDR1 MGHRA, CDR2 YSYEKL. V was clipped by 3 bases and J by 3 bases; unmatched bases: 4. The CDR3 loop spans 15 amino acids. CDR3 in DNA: TGCGCCAGCAGCCACGTCGGGACAGGGGAAGAGACCCAGTACTTC. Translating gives CASSHVGTGEETQYF.

The CDR3 region is CASSASRYEQYF. The DNA of the CDR3 is TGTGCCAGCAGCGCAAGTCGGTACGAGCAGTACTTC. J is TRBJ2-7 and V is TRBV5-4; D is uncertain. Trimming took off 4 bases at V and 4 bases at J, with 9 bases between the two ends. The CDR3 runs to 12 residues. Germline V gives CDR1 SGHNT, CDR2 YYREEE (reference sequence).

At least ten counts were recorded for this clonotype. The CDR3 DNA follows: TGCGCCAGCAGTTACTTAGCCCTAGGAAAAGCTAACTATGGCTACACCTTC. Protein: CASSYLALGKANYGYTF. The chain has TRBV4-1 and TRBJ1-2; D remains unclear. Germline CDR1 reads MGHRA; CDR2 reads YSYEKL. V gave up 6 bases and J gave up 0 bases, with 20 bases separating them. The CDR3 is 17 amino acids.

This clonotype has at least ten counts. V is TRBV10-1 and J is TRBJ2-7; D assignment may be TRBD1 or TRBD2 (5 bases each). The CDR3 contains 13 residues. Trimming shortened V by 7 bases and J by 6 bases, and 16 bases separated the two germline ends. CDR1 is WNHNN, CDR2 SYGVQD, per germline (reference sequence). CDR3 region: CASNPTAGTEQYF. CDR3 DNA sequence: TGCGCCAGCAACCCCACCGCAGGGACCGAGCAGTACTTC.